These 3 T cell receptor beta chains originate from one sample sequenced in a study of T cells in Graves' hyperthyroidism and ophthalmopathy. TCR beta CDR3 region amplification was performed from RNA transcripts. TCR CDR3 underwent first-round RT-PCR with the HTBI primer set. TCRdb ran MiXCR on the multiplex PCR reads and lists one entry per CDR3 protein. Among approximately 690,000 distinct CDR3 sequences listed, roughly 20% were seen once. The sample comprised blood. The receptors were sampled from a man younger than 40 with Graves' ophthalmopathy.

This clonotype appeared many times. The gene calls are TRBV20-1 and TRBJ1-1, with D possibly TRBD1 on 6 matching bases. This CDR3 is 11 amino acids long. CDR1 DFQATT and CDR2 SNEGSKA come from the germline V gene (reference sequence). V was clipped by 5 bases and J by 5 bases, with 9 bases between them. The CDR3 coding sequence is TGCAGTGCTGCAGGGGTGACTGAAGCTTTCTTT. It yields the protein CSAAGVTEAFF.

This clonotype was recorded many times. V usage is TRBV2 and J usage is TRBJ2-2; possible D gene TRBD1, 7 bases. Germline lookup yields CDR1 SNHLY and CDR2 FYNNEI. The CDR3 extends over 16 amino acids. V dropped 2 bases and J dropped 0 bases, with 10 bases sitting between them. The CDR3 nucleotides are TGTGCCAGCAGTGAACAGGGGGGCGCGAACACCGGGGAGCTGTTTTTT. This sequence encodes CASSEQGGANTGELFF.

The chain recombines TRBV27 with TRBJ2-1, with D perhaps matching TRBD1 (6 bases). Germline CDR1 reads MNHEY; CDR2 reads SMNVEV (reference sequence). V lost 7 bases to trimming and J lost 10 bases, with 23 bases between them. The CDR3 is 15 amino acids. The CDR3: CASTEASLRGREQFF. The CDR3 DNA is TGTGCCAGCACCGAAGCCTCTCTCAGGGGCCGCGAGCAGTTCTTC.